Detailed here is one T cell receptor beta chain. The antigen is undetermined. This specimen belongs to a study of cytomegalovirus exposure and HLA in healthy donors. Regarding the study as a whole: In a later analysis, first-cohort TCR clusters were found to tend to co-occur in the roughly 120 validation repertoires.

Data came from immunoSEQ multiplex PCR; TCRdb stores just in-frame clones and leaves some out. The repertoire holds hundreds of thousands of clones, with 85% to 90% as singletons. The sequence was obtained from a young man in good health and CMV-seronegative. Sequencing was done on a sample of PBMCs.

Here the CDR3 reads CASSVGLRPNTGELFF. The CDR3 DNA is TGTGCCAGCAGCGTAGGGCTCAGGCCTAACACCGGGGAGCTGTTTTTT. The V gene is TRBV9, the J gene TRBJ2-2, with D unresolved. CDR1 SGDLS and CDR2 YYNGEE come from the germline V gene. Trimming removed 0 bases from V and 2 bases from J, with 11 bases in between. The CDR3 is 16 amino acids.